These T cell receptor beta chains were read from a single sample in a study of blood T cell repertoires in COVID-19. TCRdb keeps only in-frame clones here, not all; method: immunoSEQ multiplex PCR. The repertoire holds roughly 140,000 clones, with just under 85% as singletons. The specimen was peripheral blood. The receptors come from a woman aged 40 to 50 with active or convalescent COVID-19. Each CDR3 is given with its conserved first and last residue. A D gene is named only where the DNA matches it firmly. Only part of the rows carry a size: once, few, many, or a class if the clone is expanded.

TRBJ1-1,NA,NA,TRBV12-3/TRBV12-4,CASSSGISEAFF,TGTGCCAGCAGTTCAGGAATTTCTGAAGCTTTCTTT
TRBJ2-5,NA,NA,TRBV6-6,CASSRHRDQETQYF,TGTGCCAGCAGCCGTCACAGAGATCAAGAGACCCAGTACTTC
TRBJ1-3,NA,TRBD1,TRBV5-1,CASSHSNRGRNTIYF,TGCGCCAGCAGCCATTCGAACAGGGGGCGGAACACCATATATTTT
TRBJ2-2,NA,TRBD1,TRBV19,CASSIPTGGSTGELFF,TGTGCCAGTAGTATCCCCACAGGGGGCTCCACCGGGGAGCTGTTTTTT
TRBJ2-1,NA,TRBD2,TRBV10-2,CASSGARTSSYNEQFF,TGCGCCAGCAGTGGAGCGAGGACTAGTTCCTACAATGAGCAGTTCTTC
TRBJ1-1,once,TRBD1,TRBV10-1,CASSPLRTGEAFF,TGCGCCAGCAGTCCTCTGAGGACAGGTGAAGCTTTCTTT
TRBJ2-1,few,NA,TRBV6-6,CASSPEGVRNNEQFF,TGTGCCAGCAGTCCCGAGGGGGTAAGGAACAATGAGCAGTTCTTC
TRBJ2-7,NA,NA,TRBV14,CASSPAPDRRVTYEQYF,TGTGCCAGCAGCCCAGCCCCGGATAGGAGAGTGACCTACGAGCAGTACTTC
TRBJ1-2,few,TRBD1,TRBV28,CASSLTQGQGKGYTF,TGTGCCAGCAGTTTAACGCAGGGACAGGGGAAAGGCTACACCTTC
TRBJ1-2,NA,TRBD1,TRBV11-2,CASSWGQGYGYTF,TGTGCCAGCAGCTGGGGACAGGGCTATGGCTACACCTTC
TRBJ1-1,NA,TRBD1,TRBV7-2,CASSQRSDRGGTEAFF,TGTGCCAGCAGCCAAAGGTCAGACAGGGGGGGCACTGAAGCTTTCTTT
TRBJ2-2,NA,TRBD2,TRBV5-1,CASSLSAQWGGTGELFF,TGCGCCAGCAGCTTGAGTGCACAATGGGGGGGCACCGGGGAGCTGTTTTTT
TRBJ1-1,NA,NA,TRBV9,CASSTGNTEAFF,TGTGCCAGCAGCACGGGGAACACTGAAGCTTTCTTT
TRBJ1-5,NA,TRBD1,TRBV6-5,CASSRQGGNQPQHF,TGTGCCAGCAGTCGACAGGGGGGCAATCAGCCCCAGCATTTT
TRBJ1-2,NA,NA,TRBV7-2,CASSLVAGSLNYGYTF,TGTGCCAGCAGCTTAGTAGCGGGATCTCTAAACTATGGCTACACCTTC
TRBJ1-5,NA,NA,TRBV2,CASSGAPAGAVYSNQPQHF,TGTGCCAGCAGTGGGGCCCCGGCAGGGGCGGTTTATAGCAATCAGCCCCAGCATTTT
TRBJ1-4,NA,NA,TRBV28,CATYPNRYEKLFF,TGTGCCACCTACCCCAACAGATATGAAAAACTGTTTTTT
TRBJ1-4,few,NA,TRBV21-1,CASSKEGRGPGKLFF,TGTGCCAGCAGCAAAGAGGGGAGGGGACCGGGAAAACTGTTTTTT
TRBJ2-1,once,TRBD2,TRBV9,CASSTRLAGGDGGEQFF,TGTGCCAGCAGCACCCGACTAGCGGGAGGGGACGGGGGTGAGCAGTTCTTC
TRBJ1-4,NA,TRBD1,TRBV7-9,CASSQTGAFGEKLFF,TGTGCCAGCAGTCAAACAGGGGCCTTTGGGGAAAAACTGTTTTTT
TRBJ2-7,NA,NA,TRBV28,CASSARGPAYEQYF,TGTGCCAGCAGTGCAAGAGGTCCAGCCTACGAGCAGTACTTC
TRBJ1-2,NA,TRBD1,TRBV19,CASSQEGTSRDRGHYGYTF,TGTGCCAGTAGTCAAGAGGGGACAAGCCGGGACAGGGGACACTATGGCTACACCTTC
TRBJ1-1,NA,NA,TRBV5-5,CASSLGDTGYVNTEAFF,TGTGCCAGCAGCCTAGGGGATACGGGTTACGTGAACACTGAAGCTTTCTTT
TRBJ1-6,NA,NA,TRBV18,CASSPDDSWNSPLHF,TGTGCCAGCTCCCCGGACGACAGCTGGAATTCACCCCTCCACTTT
TRBJ1-3,NA,NA,TRBV5-1,CASSLGSSGNTIYF,TGCGCCAGCAGCTTAGGGAGCTCTGGAAACACCATATATTTT
TRBJ1-2,NA,NA,TRBV6-5,CASSLDVGGYGYTF,TGTGCCAGCAGCTTAGACGTCGGAGGGTATGGCTACACCTTC
TRBJ1-1,NA,TRBD1,TRBV28,CASRIQGARSEAFF,TGTGCCAGCAGGATACAGGGGGCGCGATCCGAAGCTTTCTTT
TRBJ2-7,NA,NA,TRBV5-1,CASSLAAGWSYEQYF,TGCGCCAGCAGCTTGGCCGCGGGGTGGTCCTACGAGCAGTACTTC
TRBJ2-1,once,TRBD2,TRBV27,CASILLLAGDNNEQFF,TGTGCCAGCATTCTCCTTTTAGCGGGAGATAACAATGAGCAGTTCTTC
TRBJ2-7,NA,TRBD2,TRBV5-1,CASSPGTSGSIEQYF,TGCGCCAGCAGCCCCGGGACTAGCGGAAGTATTGAGCAGTACTTC
TRBJ1-1,NA,NA,TRBV10-3,CAISRGEGTEAFF,TGTGCCATCAGCCGCGGGGAGGGGACTGAAGCTTTCTTT
TRBJ2-5,once,NA,TRBV7-9,CASSLGPKETQYF,TGTGCCAGCAGCTTAGGGCCAAAAGAGACCCAGTACTTC
TRBJ1-1,NA,TRBD1,TRBV19,CASTRTGSNPEAFF,TGTGCCAGTACGCGGACAGGGAGTAACCCTGAAGCTTTCTTT
TRBJ1-3,NA,NA,TRBV23-1,CASSQDSSSGNTIYF,TGCGCCAGCAGTCAGGACAGCAGCTCTGGAAACACCATATATTTT
TRBJ1-6,NA,NA,TRBV9,CASSPGGNNSPLHF,TGTGCCAGCAGCCCGGGAGGAAACAATTCACCCCTCCACTTT
TRBJ1-1,NA,TRBD1,TRBV4-1,CASSPHHGQVNTEAFF,TGCGCCAGCAGCCCTCACCACGGACAGGTGAACACTGAAGCTTTCTTT
TRBJ1-5,NA,NA,TRBV11-2,CASSLNEAQPQHF,TGTGCCAGCAGCTTAAATGAGGCTCAGCCCCAGCATTTT
TRBJ2-3,NA,TRBD2,TRBV7-2,CASSKGLADITDTQYF,TGTGCCAGCAGCAAGGGACTAGCGGATATCACAGATACGCAGTATTTT
TRBJ1-2,NA,NA,TRBV28,CASSAARARDYGYTF,TGTGCCAGCAGCGCCGCAAGGGCGCGGGACTATGGCTACACCTTC
TRBJ1-2,NA,NA,TRBV28,CASSSLGRAGYGYTF,TGTGCCAGCAGTTCTCTGGGCAGGGCCGGGTATGGCTACACCTTC
TRBJ1-2,NA,TRBD1,TRBV19,CASSISLRGQGSYGYTF,TGTGCCAGTAGTATTAGCCTTCGGGGACAGGGCTCCTATGGCTACACCTTC
TRBJ2-3,NA,NA,TRBV9,CASSVAWRVDTDTQYF,TGTGCCAGCAGCGTAGCTTGGCGGGTCGACACAGATACGCAGTATTTT